A selection of T cell receptor beta chains follows, all from one sample in a study of OX40 agonist ivuxolimab in advanced cancers. Some clones are missing from TCRdb's copy, which holds only in-frame ones; the method was immunoSEQ multiplex PCR. The repertoire includes about 19,000 clones, around 90% of them detected once, and around 50% sits in the top ten. The material was CD4+ or CD8+ T cells sorted from blood, obtained in a trial of the OX40 agonist ivuxolimab. The receptors come from an adult with an advanced solid tumor such as melanoma, head and neck, liver or kidney cancer. CDR3s include the opening cysteine and the closing phenylalanine or tryptophan. A D gene is named only where the DNA matches it firmly. Only part of the rows carry a size: once, few, many, or a class if the clone is expanded.

v_gene,d_gene,j_gene,abundance,CDR3nt,CDR3aa
TRBV2,TRBD2,TRBJ2-5,NA,TGTGCCAGCAGTGGGGGACTAGCCGTGGGGGAGACCCAGTACTTC,CASSGGLAVGETQYF
TRBV5-1,TRBD2,TRBJ2-1,NA,TGCGCCAGCAGCCCGGGACTAGCGGGAAGCTACAATGAGCAGTTCTTC,CASSPGLAGSYNEQFF
TRBV27,NA,TRBJ1-1,NA,TGTGCCAGCAGTATGAACCCCCGGGACGGGGGCTCTGAAGCTTTCTTT,CASSMNPRDGGSEAFF
TRBV5-8,NA,TRBJ1-5,NA,TGTGCCAGCAGCTTATTAGGGTCTGGGCAGCCCCAGCATTTT,CASSLLGSGQPQHF
TRBV27,NA,TRBJ2-2,NA,TGTGCCAGCAAGGAGGGGTCCGGGGAGCTGTTTTTT,CASKEGSGELFF
TRBV19,NA,TRBJ2-2,once,TGTGCCAGCTCCATTGGGGGCGGGGAGCTGTTTTTT,CASSIGGGELFF
TRBV28,TRBD2,TRBJ2-1,NA,TGTGCCAGCAGTTCTAGCGGGCGATACAATGAGCAGTTCTTC,CASSSSGRYNEQFF
TRBV29-1,NA,TRBJ1-4,NA,TGCAGCGTTGAAGATCGGTGGACCGTAGAGACTAAGTTGTTTTTT,CSVEDRWTVETKLFF
TRBV5-4,NA,TRBJ1-1,once,TGTGCCAGCAGCTTGGGGGCAGGCTCTGTAGCTTTCTTT,CASSLGAGSVAFF
TRBV15,NA,TRBJ2-5,NA,TGTGCCACCAGCAGAGCGGGGGTGGGAGAGACCCAGTACTTC,CATSRAGVGETQYF
TRBV19,NA,TRBJ2-7,NA,TGTGCCAGTAGTATAGCGGGCAGGTCCTACGAGCAGTACTTC,CASSIAGRSYEQYF
TRBV28,NA,TRBJ1-5,NA,TGTGCCAGCAGCCGAACCCAGTTTCGGCATTTT,CASSRTQFRHF
TRBV13,TRBD2,TRBJ2-1,NA,TGTGCCAGCAGCTTAGCGGGGAGGGTCTACAATGAGCAGTTCTTC,CASSLAGRVYNEQFF
TRBV30,NA,TRBJ2-5,NA,TGTGCCTGGAGTGTACAGTTAGAGACCCAGTACTTC,CAWSVQLETQYF
TRBV11-3,NA,TRBJ2-1,NA,TGTGCCAGCAGCCCGGGTGGGGGGAGCAATGAGCAGTTCTTC,CASSPGGGSNEQFF
TRBV7-9,TRBD1,TRBJ1-2,NA,TGTGCCAGCAGTTTTCCCGGGACAGGGGTTGGCTACACCTTC,CASSFPGTGVGYTF
TRBV20-1,NA,TRBJ2-1,NA,TGCAGTGCTCTAGCTCATGAGCAGTTCTTC,CSALAHEQFF
TRBV5-4,TRBD1,TRBJ2-2,NA,TGTGCCAGCAGCTTAAGGGACAGGGACGCCGGGGAGCTGTTTTTT,CASSLRDRDAGELFF
TRBV6-1,TRBD1,TRBJ1-6,NA,TGTGCCAGCAGTGAAGTATCCGCCAGGGGGAGATCACCCCTCCACTTT,CASSEVSARGRSPLHF
TRBV19,NA,TRBJ2-3,few,TGTGCCAGTAGTCCCTTTCTAGCCCACCCTAGCACAGATACGCAGTATTTT,CASSPFLAHPSTDTQYF
TRBV28,TRBD1,TRBJ2-5,NA,TGTGCCAGCAGTTTACCCGCCGACAGGGGGCCAGAGACCCAGTACTTC,CASSLPADRGPETQYF
TRBV27,TRBD2,TRBJ2-7,once,TGTGCCAGCAGTCCGACCCGGTTAGCGGGAGTCGAGCAGTACTTC,CASSPTRLAGVEQYF
TRBV7-9,NA,TRBJ2-7,few,TGTGCCAGCAGCTTAGGCCTATTGTACGAGCAGTACTTC,CASSLGLLYEQYF
TRBV27,NA,TRBJ2-2,NA,TGTGCCAGCAGTTTAGGTCACACCGGGGAGCTGTTTTTT,CASSLGHTGELFF
TRBV4-3,TRBD1,TRBJ2-7,NA,TGCGCCAGCAGCCAGACGACAGGGTTAGGCTACGAGCAGTACTTC,CASSQTTGLGYEQYF
TRBV27,TRBD2,TRBJ2-1,once,TGTGCCAGCAGTTTAGGGACTAGCGGCCCCGGGGAGCAGTTCTTC,CASSLGTSGPGEQFF
TRBV28,NA,TRBJ1-4,NA,TGTGCCAGCAGCACCCTCACAGGGACAACTAATGAAAAACTGTTTTTT,CASSTLTGTTNEKLFF
TRBV5-8,NA,TRBJ2-3,NA,TGTGCCAGCAGCAATCAAGACGGGACAGATACGCAGTATTTT,CASSNQDGTDTQYF
TRBV27,TRBD2,TRBJ2-3,NA,TGTGCCAGCAGTTTAGCAGCGGGAGGCACAGATACGCAGTATTTT,CASSLAAGGTDTQYF
TRBV21-1,NA,TRBJ2-7,once,TGTGCCAGCAGCGAGAGAGGACCCTACGAGCAGTACTTC,CASSERGPYEQYF
TRBV11-3,TRBD2,TRBJ2-7,NA,TGTGCCAGCAGCTTAGCACGGACTAGCGGGAGAATCTACGAGCAGTACTTC,CASSLARTSGRIYEQYF
TRBV7-2,NA,TRBJ1-1,NA,TGTGCCAGCAGCTCGGGACTAAACCCTGAAGCTTTCTTT,CASSSGLNPEAFF
TRBV7-7,TRBD2,TRBJ2-1,once,TGTGCTAGCAGCCCGGGACTAGCGGGATACAATGAGCAGTTCTTC,CASSPGLAGYNEQFF
TRBV2,NA,TRBJ2-3,NA,TGTGCCAGCGGAAGAGTGGTCACAGATACGCAGTATTTT,CASGRVVTDTQYF
TRBV2,NA,TRBJ1-5,NA,TGTGCCAGCAGTGACCTTTATAGCAATCAGCCCCAGCATTTT,CASSDLYSNQPQHF
TRBV9,TRBD1,TRBJ1-2,NA,TGTGCCAGCAGCGCCGGGACAGGGGGTAACTATGGCTACACCTTC,CASSAGTGGNYGYTF
TRBV14,NA,TRBJ1-1,NA,TGTGCCAGCAGCCAAGTTCTGAACACTGAAGCTTTCTTT,CASSQVLNTEAFF